The table lists the clone carrying this T cell receptor (beta chain) with a few counts. The source of the sample is a study of blood T cell repertoires in COVID-19. As processed by the authors: Counts of nucleated cells, estimated from reference gene primer amplification, were obtained. The method was immunoSEQ multiplex PCR; TCRdb's version includes in-frame clones alone and lacks a portion of them. For V, J and clone size, that table is used; D and trimming come from the DNA. The table shows about 80,000 clones, with 78% occurring only once. The sample comprised peripheral blood. This clonotype originated in a human donor in a cohort sampled during active COVID-19.

The DNA for the CDR3 is TGTGCTAGTGGACCGGGACAGGGAACGCGGGAGACCCAGTACTTC. This gives the protein CASGPGQGTRETQYF. The chain combines TRBV12-5 with TRBJ2-5, with 9 nucleotides matching TRBD1. Germline assignment: CDR1 LGHNT and CDR2 FRNRAP. Losses at the gene ends were 6 bases for V and 5 bases for J; bases not matched to a gene: 10. The CDR3 totals 15 residues.